A single sample gave rise to the 10 T cell receptor beta chains below, sequenced in a study of brain T cells in children with intractable seizures. Sequencing was performed with immunoSEQ multiplex PCR; in TCRdb, only in-frame clones are kept and a portion is missing. The sample has hundreds of thousands of clones; about 93% are singletons. Stated time point: blood from clinic visit 5 months post-surgery; TSC patient then seizure free. Sequences were derived from peripheral blood, sampled less than 6 months after surgery. These receptors were taken from a boy younger than two with tuberous sclerosis and intractable seizures.

The V call is TRBV9, the J call TRBJ2-1; 10 positions match TRBD2. This CDR3 region has 17 residues. CDR1 and CDR2 (germline): SGDLS, YYNGEE. V shed 4 bases and J 8 bases; nucleotides not matched to a gene: 15. The CDR3 coding sequence is TGTGCCAGCAGCACGGAGGGGGGGACTAGCGCCTTGGATGAGCAGTTCTTC. Translation: CASSTEGGTSALDEQFF.

The genes are TRBV11-3 and TRBJ2-7; no clear D gene. V was shortened by 2 bases and J by 0 bases, with 2 bases between the two germline ends. Looked up from germline, CDR1 is SGHNT and CDR2 is YENEEA. CDR3 length equals 12 residues. The CDR3 protein is CASSLFSYEQYF. The CDR3, as DNA: TGTGCCAGCAGCTTATTCTCCTACGAGCAGTACTTC.

The rearrangement uses TRBV7-2 and TRBJ2-7; 9 positions match TRBD1. The CDR3 covers 13 residues. CDR1 and CDR2 from the germline V gene are SGHTA and FQGNSA. The J segment lost 6 bases and the V segment lost 8 bases, leaving 8 bases of the junction unmatched. Here the CDR3 DNA reads TGTGCCAGCTCCGGGACAGGGTCGAGCGAGCAGTACTTC. Translation gives CASSGTGSSEQYF.

The V call is TRBV5-6, the J call TRBJ1-1; D remains ambiguous. CDR1 is SGHDT, CDR2 YYEEEE, per germline. This CDR3 contains 16 residues. The ends were cut back, 0 bases at V and 3 bases at J, with 15 bases in the middle. The CDR3 nucleotides read TGTGCCAGCAGCTTGGTGAGGGCGTCGACGGACACTGAAGCTTTCTTT. This encodes CASSLVRASTDTEAFF.

J is TRBJ2-7 and V is TRBV6-5; D is ambiguous. V was trimmed by 2 bases and J by 3 bases, leaving 8 bases between them. CDR1 MNHEY and CDR2 SVGAGI come from the germline V gene. The CDR3 has 13 residues. The CDR3 is CASSYALGYEQYF. CDR3 nucleotides: TGTGCCAGCAGTTACGCCTTGGGCTACGAGCAGTACTTC.

The chain couples TRBV19 to TRBJ1-2; TRBD1 might be the D (6 bases). In germline, CDR1 is LNHDA, CDR2 SQIVND (reference sequence). V was cut by 5 bases and J by 6 bases, with 10 bases left in between. This CDR3 contains 12 residues. The DNA of the CDR3 is TGTGCCAGTAGTTCCCGGACAGATGGCTACACCTTC. It encodes CASSSRTDGYTF.

The chain joins TRBV11-2 to TRBJ1-1; TRBD1 agrees at 7 bases. Trimming at V came to 3 bases and at J to 2 bases, leaving 3 bases not matched to a gene. Germline loops: CDR1 SGHAT, CDR2 FQNNGV. The CDR3 sequence is 14 residues long. CDR3 region: CASSLTGLNTEAFF. DNA of the CDR3: TGTGCCAGCAGCTTGACAGGGTTAAACACTGAAGCTTTCTTT.

The V call is TRBV7-9, the J call TRBJ2-7, with D possibly matching TRBD1 (6 bases). V was clipped by 5 bases and J by 4 bases, with 15 bases between them. Germline loops: CDR1 SEHNR, CDR2 FQNEAQ (reference sequence). The CDR3 consists of 14 residues. The CDR3 region has the DNA TGTGCCAGCAGCCCATCAGGGGCAGGGTACGAGCAGTACTTC. Translation gives CASSPSGAGYEQYF. The variable domain in full, with the rest retrieved from reference TRBV7-9 and TRBJ2-7, is DTGVSQNPRHKITKRGQNVTFRCDPISEHNRLYWYRQTLGQGPEFLTYFQNEAQLEKSRLLSDRFSAERPKGSFSTLEIQRTEQGDSAMYLCASSPSGAGYEQYFGPGTRLTVT.

This clone was recorded many times. The chain recombines TRBV13 with TRBJ2-5; 8 bases fit TRBD2. Germline trimming cut 2 bases from V and 0 bases from J; bases unmatched to any gene: 5. The CDR3 is 16 residues long. In germline, CDR1 is PRHDT, CDR2 FYEKMQ (reference sequence). The CDR3 here is CASSLSLAGDQETQYF. CDR3 in DNA: TGTGCCAGCAGCTTAAGTCTAGCGGGCGACCAAGAGACCCAGTACTTC. The full variable domain, completed using reference TRBV13 and TRBJ2-5, is AAGVIQSPRHLIKEKRETATLKCYPIPRHDTVYWYQQGPGQDPQFLISFYEKMQSDKGSIPDRFSAQQFSDYHSELNMSSLELGDSALYFCASSLSLAGDQETQYFGPGTRLLVL.

The rearrangement links TRBV5-1 to TRBJ2-2; TRBD1 might be the D (5 bases). Germline V gene data show CDR1 as SGHRS and CDR2 as YFSETQ. This CDR3 has 13 amino acids. Deletions cut 5 bases from V and 3 bases from J, with 8 bases between. The chain's CDR3 is CASRVQDTGELFF. The CDR3 bases are TGCGCCAGCAGAGTACAGGACACCGGGGAGCTGTTTTTT.